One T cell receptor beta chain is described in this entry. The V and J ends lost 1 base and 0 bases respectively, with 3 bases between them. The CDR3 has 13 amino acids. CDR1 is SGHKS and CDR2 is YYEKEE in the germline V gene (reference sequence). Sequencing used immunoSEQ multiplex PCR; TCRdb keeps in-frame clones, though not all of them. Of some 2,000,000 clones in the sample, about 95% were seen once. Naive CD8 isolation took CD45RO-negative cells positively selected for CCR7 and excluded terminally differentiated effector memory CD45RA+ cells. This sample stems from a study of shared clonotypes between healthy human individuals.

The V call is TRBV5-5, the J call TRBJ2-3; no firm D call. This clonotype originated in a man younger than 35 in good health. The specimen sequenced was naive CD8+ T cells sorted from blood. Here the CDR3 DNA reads TGTGCCAGCAGCTTGTCTAGCACAGATACGCAGTATTTT. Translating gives CASSLSSTDTQYF.